This T cell receptor (beta chain) was sequenced in a study of chemoradiotherapy in HPV16-positive cancers. Study in general: Candidate HPV-specific clones and shared TCR motifs came from a couple of HPV16-positive patients. Regarding the study as a whole: HPV-specific T cells were functionally defined from only two HPV16-positive patients. During treatment, candidate HPV-specific clones and E7-related motifs expanded in tumor.

Notes on this clone: The antigen is not known.

Clones were read by immunoSEQ multiplex PCR, and TCRdb kept only the in-frame ones, dropping some. The sample yields about 5,200 clones, around 89% seen once. Over chemoradiotherapy, repertoires were sampled more than once. CDR1 is SGHRS and CDR2 is YFSETQ in the germline V gene. This CDR3 has 15 residues. Trimming shortened V by 0 bases and J by 0 bases, and 4 bases separated the two germline ends. The chain recombines TRBV5-1 with TRBJ1-6; D not certain. Specimen: blood, collected from a patient who underwent chemoradiotherapy. The receptor was isolated from a human donor with HPV-associated anogenital cancer. The CDR3 nucleotides read TGCGCCAGCAGCTTGGTGGGCTCCTATAATTCACCCCTCCACTTT. It codes for CASSLVGSYNSPLHF. Variable domain in full (rest from reference TRBV5-1 and TRBJ1-6): KAGVTQTPRYLIKTRGQQVTLSCSPISGHRSVSWYQQTPGQGLQFLFEYFSETQRNKGNFPGRFSGRQFSNSRSEMNVSTLELGDSALYLCASSLVGSYNSPLHFGNGTRLTVT.